The TCR beta chain under discussion was sequenced for a study of control samples from healthy donors and cancer patients. The repertoire was sequenced with immunoSEQ multiplex PCR; TCRdb's copy has only in-frame clones and lacks some. Here the sample spans roughly 400,000 clones, around 90% being singletons. Germline CDR1 reads SGHNT; CDR2 reads YENEEA. CDR3 size: 16 residues. The J segment lost 2 bases and the V segment lost 0 bases, leaving 4 bases of the junction unmatched. The sequence derives from a man between 35 and 55 years old with head and neck cancer. The chain carries TRBV11-3 and TRBJ2-1, with 7 bases that match TRBD2. Sequenced input: PBMCs. The CDR3: CASSLEGLAAYNEQFF. In nucleotides, the CDR3 is TGTGCCAGCAGCTTAGAAGGGCTAGCGGCCTACAATGAGCAGTTCTTC. Full variable domain (missing parts from reference TRBV11-3 and TRBJ2-1): EAGVVQSPRYKIIEKKQPVAFWCNPISGHNTLYWYLQNLGQGPELLIRYENEEAVDDSQLPKDRFSAERLKGVDSTLKIQPAELGDSAVYLCASSLEGLAAYNEQFFGPGTRLTVL.